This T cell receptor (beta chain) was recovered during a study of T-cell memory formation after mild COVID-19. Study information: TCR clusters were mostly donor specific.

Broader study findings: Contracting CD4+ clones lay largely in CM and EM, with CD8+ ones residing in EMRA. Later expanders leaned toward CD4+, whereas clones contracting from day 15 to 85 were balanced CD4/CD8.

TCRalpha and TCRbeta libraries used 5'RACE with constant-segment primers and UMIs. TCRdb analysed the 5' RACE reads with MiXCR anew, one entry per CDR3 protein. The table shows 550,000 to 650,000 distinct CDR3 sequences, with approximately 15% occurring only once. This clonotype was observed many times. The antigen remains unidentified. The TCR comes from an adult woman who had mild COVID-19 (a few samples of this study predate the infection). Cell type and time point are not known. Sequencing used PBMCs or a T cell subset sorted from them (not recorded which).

The DNA of the CDR3 is TGTGCCAGCAGCTTAGTGGGGCTAGCGGAGCAGTTCTTC. As protein: CASSLVGLAEQFF. This chain links TRBV7-8 with TRBJ2-1, with D possibly TRBD2 on 6 matching bases. The germline V gene has CDR1 SGHVS and CDR2 FQNEAQ. The CDR3 sequence is 13 residues long. Trimming took off 1 base at V and 10 bases at J, with 11 bases between the two ends.